This T cell receptor beta chain is drawn from a study of blood T cell repertoires in COVID-19. For the study at large: Donors in the United States, Italy and Spain gave samples during acute or convalescent COVID-19. In each case, the material was cDNA or gDNA derived from T cells, B-cell-depleted T cells, or PBMCs.

Source study methods: The authors estimated nucleated cell counts from reference gene primer amplification. The assay was immunoSEQ multiplex PCR, and TCRdb's table has in-frame clones only and misses some. V and J calls and clone size are as listed in that table; D and trimming were resolved from the DNA. Of 200,000 to 250,000 clones in the sample, 70% to 90% were seen once. Trimming shortened V by 5 bases and J by 2 bases, and 18 bases separated the two germline ends. Looked up from germline, CDR1 is SEHNR and CDR2 is FQNEAQ (reference sequence). The CDR3 length is 16 residues. The receptor was isolated from a man aged 40-49 years with acute or convalescent COVID-19. Input material: peripheral blood. The rearrangement uses TRBV7-9 and TRBJ1-2; possible D gene TRBD1, 5 bases. The CDR3 spells CASSPISGPANYGYTF. The CDR3 DNA sequence: TGTGCCAGCAGCCCTATCTCAGGGCCAGCGAACTATGGCTACACCTTC.